This TCR beta chain was recorded in a study of T cell responses to AZD1222 COVID-19 vaccine. About the study: Second-dose timings of about 4 or about 12 weeks were pooled.

Remarks on this clone: The antigen remains unidentified.

General study results and limits: Vaccination with two AZD1222 doses was followed by a rise in Spike-specific TCR breadth and depth. The donor group comprised mostly white British people and more females; the analysis possibly underestimated clonal diversity.

Libraries were prepared by immunoSEQ multiplex PCR; TCRdb keeps only in-frame clonotypes and omits some of them. The sample carries 90,000 to 130,000 clones, 88% recorded once. The sequence was obtained from an adult in good health. Here the sequenced sample was peripheral blood, taken on day 0 of AZD1222 vaccination.

DNA for the CDR3: TGTGCCAGCAGCTTAGGTCAGGTGTACACCGGGGAGCTGTTTTTT. It encodes CASSLGQVYTGELFF. The chain recombines TRBV11-3 with TRBJ2-2, with D unresolved. Germline V lookup: CDR1 SGHNT, CDR2 YENEEA. Trimming pared 1 base from V and 3 bases from J, leaving 9 bases between. The CDR3 contains 15 residues.